These T cell receptor beta chains were read from a single sample in a study of monozygotic twins with inflammatory bowel disease. TCRdb re-analyzed the 5' RACE reads; it lists each CDR3 protein once, without DNA. Its table lists fewer than 350,000 distinct CDR3 sequences. Sequencing was performed on blood. All receptors come from a human donor with ulcerative colitis or Crohn's disease, or a healthy co-twin of an affected twin (not recorded which). Each CDR3 is given with its conserved first and last residue.

V gene,J gene,CDR3 protein
TRBV5-1,TRBJ2-7,CASSSFPGNEQYF
TRBV12-3/TRBV12-4,TRBJ2-2,CASRRAGAGELFF
TRBV20-1,TRBJ2-7,CSAKYLIDYEQYF
TRBV6-2/TRBV6-3,TRBJ2-7,CASSSGGGNEQYF
TRBV4-1,TRBJ2-7,CASSPGTSGRRYEQYF
TRBV20-1,TRBJ2-1,CSASRREGTGSYNEQFF
TRBV12-3/TRBV12-4,TRBJ2-5,CASVPRGGETQYF
TRBV4-1,TRBJ2-7,CASSQEPTPVGEQYF
TRBV19,TRBJ2-7,CASSSEARLADYEQYF
TRBV5-1,TRBJ1-1,CASSLAPGGTEAFF
TRBV20-1,TRBJ2-7,CSAREHAYEQYF
TRBV9,TRBJ1-3,CASSVVDSGNTIYF
TRBV9,TRBJ2-7,CASSADSLAYEQYF
TRBV12-3/TRBV12-4,TRBJ1-1,CASRHTGGTEAFF
TRBV12-3/TRBV12-4,TRBJ1-3,CASTMTGVGNTIYF
TRBV25-1,TRBJ1-2,CASSEKGGYGYTF
TRBV7-2,TRBJ2-3,CASTSGLGRTDTQYF
TRBV30,TRBJ2-5,CASGQRQETQYF
TRBV6-1,TRBJ1-4,CASSVGTTNEKLFF
TRBV3-1,TRBJ2-1,CASSPRRATYNEQFF
TRBV12-3/TRBV12-4,TRBJ1-1,CAIGTEGQVEAFF
TRBV5-4,TRBJ1-4,CASSLKSGGSNEKLFF
TRBV28,TRBJ1-2,CASSLSTREVYGYTF
TRBV6-1,TRBJ2-3,CASRRLADRDTQYF
TRBV29-1,TRBJ2-5,CSVDPHSRRGETQYF
TRBV30,TRBJ1-1,CAWSVAVTTEAFF
TRBV19,TRBJ2-1,CASSIEYNEQFF
TRBV29-1,TRBJ1-4,CSVEKRATNEKLFF
TRBV29-1,TRBJ2-2,CSIPIFDSGELFF
TRBV30,TRBJ2-1,CAKGRREENNEQFF
TRBV5-4,TRBJ2-7,CASSFRDREIGGSNF
TRBV7-3,TRBJ2-3,CASSPGAPRNTQYF
TRBV20-1,TRBJ2-1,CSASDPTSGGSYNEQFF
TRBV5-1,TRBJ2-1,CASSLVLSGGYNEQFF
TRBV7-9,TRBJ2-2,CASSFRGAGELFF
TRBV20-1,TRBJ2-3,CSAPKTGPTDTQYF
TRBV6-5,TRBJ2-3,CASSPGLGPTDTQYF
TRBV5-1,TRBJ2-5,CASQIFSGTQETQYF
TRBV6-1,TRBJ1-1,CASRDRQMNTEAFF
TRBV5-1,TRBJ1-1,CASRTLENTEAFF
TRBV29-1,TRBJ1-2,CSVGGGVGYYGYTF
TRBV7-3,TRBJ2-5,CASSSHREGETQYF
TRBV29-1,TRBJ2-7,CSVTTGDPNEQYF
TRBV9,TRBJ2-2,CASSRYRDLANTGELFF
TRBV25-1,TRBJ2-7,CASSHPSRSAEQYF
TRBV6-2/TRBV6-3,TRBJ2-7,CASSLGLSSEQYF
TRBV6-5,TRBJ1-5,CASRLGDSNQPQHF
TRBV5-6,TRBJ2-4,CASSLRTSGGKNIQYF
TRBV20-1,TRBJ2-3,CSATDRGALTDTQYF
TRBV29-1,TRBJ1-2,CSVGRNYGYTF
TRBV5-1,TRBJ2-7,CASSLGTLGGDSYEQYF
TRBV20-1,TRBJ1-5,CSARDLQGAGPQHF
TRBV7-2,TRBJ2-3,CASSLVYTDTQYF
TRBV25-1,TRBJ2-7,CASTPQTGLLSYEQYF
TRBV5-1,TRBJ1-2,CASSLSPGTEYGYTF
TRBV12-3/TRBV12-4,TRBJ1-5,CASRRVGSNQPQHF
TRBV5-4,TRBJ2-2,CASSLDYATGELFF
TRBV6-6,TRBJ1-6,CASSYSREAPLHF
TRBV11-2,TRBJ1-4,CASSLQGATNEKLFF